The 4 T cell receptor beta chains given below trace back to one sample, sequenced in a study of shared clonotypes between healthy human individuals. Some clones are missing from TCRdb's copy, which holds only in-frame ones; the method was immunoSEQ multiplex PCR. The sample yields about 490,000 clones, around 85% seen once. The sequencing sample was made of PBMCs. The receptors derive from a woman in her 40s in good health. Some clones in this sample may be carry-over from other donors' samples.

The rearrangement links TRBV28 to TRBJ2-5; no firm D call. Per germline, CDR1 MDHEN and CDR2 SYDVKM. The V and J ends lost 5 bases and 1 base respectively, with 14 bases between them. The CDR3 spans 15 residues. The chain's CDR3 is CASSELQRTQETQYF. CDR3 nucleotides: TGTGCCAGCAGTGAGCTTCAGAGAACCCAAGAGACCCAGTACTTC. Drawing the rest from reference TRBV28 and TRBJ2-5, the complete variable domain is DVKVTQSSRYLVKRTGEKVFLECVQDMDHENMFWYRQDPGLGLRLIYFSYDVKMKEKGDIPEGYSVSREKKERFSLILESASTNQTSMYLCASSELQRTQETQYFGPGTRLLVL.

The rearrangement uses TRBV4-1 and TRBJ1-2; unclear D gene. CDR1 is MGHRA and CDR2 is YSYEKL in the germline V gene. There are 15 residues in the CDR3. V lost 4 bases to trimming and J lost 3 bases, with 15 bases between them. CDR3 in DNA: TGCGCCAGCAGCCCGCGGGAAACTGTCGACTATGGCTACACCTTC. Protein product: CASSPRETVDYGYTF.

This clone was counted once. The chain carries TRBV27 and TRBJ1-5, with D maybe TRBD1 (6 bases). Deletions cut 3 bases from V and 5 bases from J, with 11 bases between. Germline V gene data show CDR1 as MNHEY and CDR2 as SMNVEV (reference sequence). This CDR3 spans 14 amino acids. CDR3 nucleotide sequence: TGTGCCAGCAGTTTTACAGGGCCTTATCAGCCCCAGCATTTT. Encoded protein: CASSFTGPYQPQHF.

A remark on this clone: At one end the junction does not follow the germline gene, possibly because of a read error. The chain employs TRBV7-8 and TRBJ2-1; TRBD2 is a possible D gene (6 bases). This CDR3 has 12 residues. Germline V CDR1 and CDR2: SGHVS, FQNEAQ. The CDR3 coding sequence is TGTGCCAGCAGCACGGACTACGATGAGCAGTTCTTC. Its protein product is CASSTDYDEQFF.